These T cell receptor beta chains were read from a single sample in a study of cytomegalovirus exposure and HLA in healthy donors. Method: immunoSEQ multiplex PCR; TCRdb's copy keeps in-frame clones and lacks some. Its table lists about 40,000 clones. The sample comprised PBMCs. Receptor source: a human donor in good health. The CDR3 runs from the conserved cysteine through the conserved F or W. The D gene is left open where the match is weak.

J gene: TRBJ2-7
V gene: TRBV5-5
D gene: NA
CDR3 protein: CASSFRGTYEQYF
CDR3 DNA: TGTGCCAGCAGCTTTAGGGGGACCTACGAGCAGTACTTC

J gene: TRBJ1-6
V gene: TRBV9
D gene: NA
CDR3 protein: CASSVGGLGALHF
CDR3 DNA: TGTGCCAGCAGCGTAGGGGGCTTAGGGGCCCTCCACTTT

J gene: TRBJ1-1
V gene: TRBV14
D gene: NA
CDR3 protein: CASSHGRLREGIAEAFF
CDR3 DNA: TGTGCCAGCAGCCATGGAAGACTCCGGGAGGGGATAGCTGAAGCTTTCTTT

J gene: TRBJ1-1
V gene: TRBV19
D gene: TRBD1
CDR3 protein: CASRDRGSYTEAFF
CDR3 DNA: TGTGCCAGTCGGGACAGGGGATCGTACACTGAAGCTTTCTTT

J gene: TRBJ1-2
V gene: TRBV7-9
D gene: TRBD1
CDR3 protein: CASSLGTGENGYTF
CDR3 DNA: TGTGCCAGCAGCTTAGGGACAGGGGAAAATGGCTACACCTTC

J gene: TRBJ2-3
V gene: TRBV9
D gene: TRBD2
CDR3 protein: CASSVRSGVTDTQYF
CDR3 DNA: TGTGCCAGCAGCGTACGGAGCGGGGTCACAGATACGCAGTATTTT

J gene: TRBJ2-5
V gene: TRBV19
D gene: NA
CDR3 protein: CASSSRGRRETQYF
CDR3 DNA: TGTGCCAGTAGTTCACGCGGTCGTCGGGAGACCCAGTACTTC

J gene: TRBJ2-5
V gene: TRBV5-6
D gene: NA
CDR3 protein: CASSLDAQENQYF
CDR3 DNA: TGTGCCAGCAGCTTGGATGCCCAAGAGAACCAGTACTTC

J gene: TRBJ1-1
V gene: TRBV19
D gene: TRBD1
CDR3 protein: CASKIGGDLNTEAFF
CDR3 DNA: TGTGCCAGTAAGATAGGGGGCGACTTGAACACTGAAGCTTTCTTT

J gene: TRBJ1-6
V gene: TRBV7-9
D gene: NA
CDR3 protein: CASSRGYGDNSPLHF
CDR3 DNA: TGTGCCAGCAGCCGGGGGTACGGAGATAATTCACCCCTCCACTTT

J gene: TRBJ1-6
V gene: TRBV9
D gene: TRBD1
CDR3 protein: CASSGQGESYNSPLHF
CDR3 DNA: TGTGCCAGCAGCGGGCAGGGGGAGTCCTATAATTCACCCCTCCACTTT

J gene: TRBJ2-7
V gene: TRBV4-1
D gene: TRBD1
CDR3 protein: CASSLSTQGAYEQYF
CDR3 DNA: TGCGCCAGCAGCCTATCTACACAGGGGGCCTACGAGCAGTACTTC

J gene: TRBJ1-2
V gene: TRBV7-2
D gene: TRBD1
CDR3 protein: CASSSRQGRDGYTF
CDR3 DNA: TGTGCCAGCAGCTCCCGACAGGGGAGGGATGGCTACACCTTC

J gene: TRBJ1-1
V gene: TRBV5-1
D gene: NA
CDR3 protein: CASSSTGRNTEAFF
CDR3 DNA: TGCGCCAGCAGCTCTACAGGGAGGAACACTGAAGCTTTCTTT

J gene: TRBJ2-2
V gene: TRBV6-5
D gene: NA
CDR3 protein: CASSYREFNTGELFF
CDR3 DNA: TGTGCCAGCAGTTACAGGGAGTTTAACACCGGGGAGCTGTTTTTT

J gene: TRBJ2-2
V gene: TRBV28
D gene: NA
CDR3 protein: CASSPPRDTGELFF
CDR3 DNA: TGTGCCAGCAGTCCCCCACGGGACACCGGGGAGCTGTTTTTT

J gene: TRBJ2-7
V gene: TRBV7-2
D gene: TRBD1
CDR3 protein: CASSSQGSSYYEQYF
CDR3 DNA: TGTGCCAGCAGCTCACAGGGGTCCTCATACTACGAGCAGTACTTC

J gene: TRBJ2-3
V gene: TRBV28
D gene: TRBD2
CDR3 protein: CASRPAAGTDTQYF
CDR3 DNA: TGTGCCAGCAGGCCCGCAGCGGGGACAGATACGCAGTATTTT

J gene: TRBJ2-7
V gene: TRBV5-6
D gene: TRBD2
CDR3 protein: CASSPTSVSAYEQYF
CDR3 DNA: TGTGCCAGCAGCCCCACTAGCGTCAGCGCCTACGAGCAGTACTTC

J gene: TRBJ1-2
V gene: TRBV28
D gene: TRBD1
CDR3 protein: CASSLTGGIGYTF
CDR3 DNA: TGTGCCAGCAGTTTGACAGGGGGCATAGGCTACACCTTC

J gene: TRBJ2-5
V gene: TRBV4-2
D gene: TRBD2
CDR3 protein: CASSRGAGVTGGQETQYF
CDR3 DNA: TGTGCCAGCAGCCGGGGGGCTGGGGTGACGGGGGGGCAGGAGACCCAGTACTTC

J gene: TRBJ1-5
V gene: TRBV6-1
D gene: TRBD1
CDR3 protein: CASRLTGPQPQHF
CDR3 DNA: TGTGCCAGCAGATTGACAGGGCCTCAGCCCCAGCATTTT

J gene: TRBJ2-7
V gene: TRBV5-4
D gene: TRBD1
CDR3 protein: CASSLGGQGTYEQYF
CDR3 DNA: TGTGCCAGCAGCTTGGGGGGACAGGGAACCTACGAGCAGTACTTC

J gene: TRBJ2-7
V gene: TRBV23-1
D gene: TRBD1
CDR3 protein: CASSQPSLWQGAGEQYF
CDR3 DNA: TGCGCCAGCAGTCAACCCTCCTTATGGCAGGGGGCGGGGGAGCAGTACTTC

J gene: TRBJ2-1
V gene: TRBV19
D gene: TRBD2
CDR3 protein: CASSLSPGLAGASFDNEQFF
CDR3 DNA: TGTGCCAGTAGTTTGTCACCGGGACTAGCGGGGGCCAGCTTCGACAATGAGCAGTTCTTC

J gene: TRBJ2-7
V gene: TRBV30
D gene: TRBD2
CDR3 protein: CAWSVSLAGGWDEQYF
CDR3 DNA: TGTGCCTGGAGTGTAAGTCTAGCGGGGGGGTGGGACGAGCAGTACTTC

J gene: TRBJ1-4
V gene: TRBV19
D gene: TRBD1
CDR3 protein: CASSLGQVVEKLFF
CDR3 DNA: TGTGCCAGTAGTTTAGGACAGGTCGTTGAAAAACTGTTTTTT

J gene: TRBJ1-4
V gene: TRBV27
D gene: TRBD1
CDR3 protein: CASSPSGGSNEKLFF
CDR3 DNA: TGTGCCAGCAGTCCCTCAGGGGGCTCTAATGAAAAACTGTTTTTT

J gene: TRBJ2-1
V gene: TRBV4-1
D gene: TRBD1
CDR3 protein: CASSQSGTGQYYNEQFF
CDR3 DNA: TGCGCCAGCAGCCAATCAGGGACAGGACAATATTACAATGAGCAGTTCTTC

J gene: TRBJ1-1
V gene: TRBV28
D gene: NA
CDR3 protein: CASSLPGQWWTEAFF
CDR3 DNA: TGTGCCAGCAGTTTACCTGGACAGTGGTGGACTGAAGCTTTCTTT

J gene: TRBJ1-2
V gene: TRBV7-9
D gene: NA
CDR3 protein: CASSLVASEGYTF
CDR3 DNA: TGTGCCAGCAGCTTAGTCGCCTCGGAGGGCTACACCTTC

J gene: TRBJ2-7
V gene: TRBV27
D gene: TRBD1
CDR3 protein: CASSYRDRGYEQYF
CDR3 DNA: TGTGCCAGCAGTTACCGGGACAGGGGCTACGAGCAGTACTTC

J gene: TRBJ2-3
V gene: TRBV7-2
D gene: TRBD2
CDR3 protein: CASSLRSSGGTDTQYF
CDR3 DNA: TGTGCCAGCAGCCTCCGTTCTAGCGGGGGGACAGATACGCAGTATTTT

J gene: TRBJ2-2
V gene: TRBV6-6
D gene: TRBD2
CDR3 protein: CASSYRVGGGGELFF
CDR3 DNA: TGTGCCAGCAGTTACCGTGTTGGGGGGGGCGGGGAGCTGTTTTTT

J gene: TRBJ1-3
V gene: TRBV13
D gene: NA
CDR3 protein: CASSFRRSSGNTIYF
CDR3 DNA: TGTGCCAGCAGCTTCCGAAGGAGCTCTGGAAACACCATATATTTT

J gene: TRBJ2-2
V gene: TRBV5-1
D gene: NA
CDR3 protein: CASSPPGGAGAGELFF
CDR3 DNA: TGCGCCAGCAGCCCTCCCGGGGGAGCTGGAGCCGGGGAGCTGTTTTTT

J gene: TRBJ2-2
V gene: TRBV18
D gene: NA
CDR3 protein: CASSTVTGELFF
CDR3 DNA: TGTGCCAGCTCGACAGTGACCGGGGAGCTGTTTTTT

J gene: TRBJ1-5
V gene: TRBV6-1
D gene: TRBD1
CDR3 protein: CASRESGTGPDQPQHF
CDR3 DNA: TGTGCCAGCAGAGAATCCGGGACAGGCCCAGATCAGCCCCAGCATTTT

J gene: TRBJ1-4
V gene: TRBV5-1
D gene: TRBD1
CDR3 protein: CASSLTPGTGSEKLFF
CDR3 DNA: TGCGCCAGCAGCCTCACCCCAGGGACAGGTAGTGAAAAACTGTTTTTT

J gene: TRBJ2-7
V gene: TRBV30
D gene: TRBD1
CDR3 protein: CAWARQGIAYEQYF
CDR3 DNA: TGTGCCTGGGCCCGACAGGGGATAGCCTACGAGCAGTACTTC

J gene: TRBJ1-2
V gene: TRBV6-1
D gene: NA
CDR3 protein: CASSFRLDYGYTF
CDR3 DNA: TGTGCCAGCAGTTTCAGACTAGACTATGGCTACACCTTC

J gene: TRBJ1-3
V gene: TRBV4-2
D gene: NA
CDR3 protein: CASSQDQSISGNTIYF
CDR3 DNA: TGTGCCAGCAGCCAAGATCAGTCAATCTCTGGAAACACCATATATTTT

J gene: TRBJ2-5
V gene: TRBV5-6
D gene: NA
CDR3 protein: CASSLVVDSQETQYF
CDR3 DNA: TGTGCCAGCAGCTTGGTTGTGGACAGCCAAGAGACCCAGTACTTC

J gene: TRBJ2-1
V gene: TRBV9
D gene: TRBD2
CDR3 protein: CASSVGGVYNEQFF
CDR3 DNA: TGTGCCAGCAGCGTCGGGGGGGTATACAATGAGCAGTTCTTC

J gene: TRBJ1-1
V gene: TRBV5-4
D gene: TRBD1
CDR3 protein: CASSIYAGTANTEAFF
CDR3 DNA: TGTGCCAGCAGTATTTACGCCGGGACAGCGAACACTGAAGCTTTCTTT

J gene: TRBJ1-2
V gene: TRBV4-1
D gene: NA
CDR3 protein: CASSLGQNYGYTF
CDR3 DNA: TGCGCCAGCAGCCTTGGACAGAACTATGGCTACACCTTC

J gene: TRBJ1-5
V gene: TRBV6-4
D gene: NA
CDR3 protein: CASSEQGSAPQHF
CDR3 DNA: TGTGCCAGCAGTGAGCAGGGCAGCGCGCCCCAGCATTTT

J gene: TRBJ1-2
V gene: TRBV5-6
D gene: TRBD1
CDR3 protein: CASSLRGTGGLRGYTF
CDR3 DNA: TGTGCCAGCAGCTTGAGGGGGACAGGGGGCCTTCGGGGCTACACCTTC

J gene: TRBJ1-5
V gene: TRBV4-1
D gene: TRBD1
CDR3 protein: CASSQFSGTGGNQPQHF
CDR3 DNA: TGCGCCAGCAGCCAATTTTCCGGGACAGGGGGCAATCAGCCCCAGCATTTT

J gene: TRBJ1-1
V gene: TRBV29-1
D gene: NA
CDR3 protein: CSVEVLGKNTEAFF
CDR3 DNA: TGCAGCGTTGAAGTCTTGGGCAAGAACACTGAAGCTTTCTTT